A selection of T cell receptor beta chains follows, all from one sample in a study of CD8 T cells in Susac syndrome. From the immunoSEQ multiplex PCR reads, TCRdb called clonotypes with MiXCR, one entry per CDR3 protein. This sample carries about 200,000 distinct CDR3 sequences, 91% of them seen once, and the ten largest clones take 0.087%. Sequenced input: CD4+ T cells from PBMCs. The receptors shown here come from a human donor with Susac syndrome. CDR3s include the opening cysteine and the closing phenylalanine or tryptophan. A D gene is named only where the DNA matches it firmly. For some rows the clone size is stated as once, few or many, or as a class when expanded; others skip it.

V	D	J	size	CDR3	DNA
TRBV7-9	TRBD1	TRBJ1-2	once	CASSETRGLYGYTF	TGTGCCAGCAGCGAAACAAGGGGGCTCTATGGCTACACCTTC
TRBV20-1	TRBD2	TRBJ2-3	NA	CSARAGGGTDTQYF	TGCAGTGCCCGAGCGGGAGGAGGCACAGATACGCAGTATTTT
TRBV20-1	NA	TRBJ1-2	NA	CSAGRDYGYTF	TGCAGTGCCGGCAGGGACTATGGCTACACCTTC
TRBV12-3/TRBV12-4	TRBD1	TRBJ1-4	NA	CASSSPGQGARAVNEKLFF	TGTGCCAGCAGCTCTCCGGGACAGGGGGCTCGAGCGGTGAATGAAAAACTGTTTTTT
TRBV30	NA	TRBJ1-6	NA	CAWSDGDSPLHF	TGTGCCTGGAGTGATGGAGATTCACCCCTCCACTTT
TRBV20-1	TRBD1	TRBJ2-3	NA	CSARTGGIGTDTQYF	TGCAGTGCTAGGACAGGGGGGATAGGCACAGATACGCAGTATTTT
TRBV6-5	NA	TRBJ1-1	NA	CASRHKGIWVSEAFF	TGTGCCAGCAGACATAAGGGCATATGGGTCTCTGAAGCTTTCTTT
TRBV19	NA	TRBJ2-6	NA	CASRGLKSSGANVLTF	TGTGCCAGTAGAGGCCTGAAGAGCTCTGGGGCCAACGTCCTGACTTTC
TRBV3-1	NA	TRBJ1-1	few	CASSKTDTEAFF	TGTGCCAGCAGCAAGACAGACACTGAAGCTTTCTTT
TRBV5-1	NA	TRBJ1-1	NA	CASRSDGMNTEAFF	TGCGCCAGCAGATCGGACGGAATGAACACTGAAGCTTTCTTT
TRBV18	NA	TRBJ2-3	NA	CASSPPGDTQYF	TGTGCCAGCTCACCACCGGGAGATACGCAGTATTTT
TRBV14	NA	TRBJ2-7	few	CASSPRDKHFYEQYF	TGTGCCAGCAGCCCCCGGGACAAACATTTCTACGAGCAGTACTTC
TRBV11-1	TRBD2	TRBJ2-2	NA	CASSPGLPTGELFF	TGTGCCAGCAGCCCGGGACTACCCACCGGGGAGCTGTTTTTT
TRBV7-2	TRBD2	TRBJ2-2	NA	CASSFASGNTGELFF	TGTGCCAGCAGCTTCGCTAGCGGGAACACCGGGGAGCTGTTTTTT
TRBV2	NA	TRBJ1-2	NA	CASSGKESYGYTF	TGTGCCAGCAGTGGGAAGGAGTCCTATGGCTACACCTTC
TRBV7-2	NA	TRBJ2-5	once	CASSLGGEKTQYF	TGTGCCAGCAGCTTAGGCGGGGAGAAGACCCAGTACTTC
TRBV20-1	TRBD1	TRBJ1-1	NA	CSARRGDRVWGRDTEAFF	TGCAGTGCTAGAAGGGGGGACAGGGTTTGGGGTAGAGACACTGAAGCTTTCTTT
TRBV29-1	NA	TRBJ1-2	NA	CSVGENYGYTF	TGCAGCGTCGGCGAGAACTATGGCTACACCTTC
TRBV25-1	NA	TRBJ2-7	NA	CASSRDKNSYEQYF	TGTGCCAGCAGTCGAGACAAAAACTCCTACGAGCAGTACTTC
TRBV7-9	NA	TRBJ1-1	few	CASSPSQNTEAFF	TGTGCCAGCAGCCCTTCACAGAACACTGAAGCTTTCTTT
TRBV15	TRBD2	TRBJ2-1	NA	CATSASSGSSEQFF	TGTGCCACCAGCGCGTCTAGCGGGAGTTCTGAGCAGTTCTTC
TRBV6-2/TRBV6-3	TRBD2	TRBJ2-1	NA	CASVRAGTSGIISYNEQFF	TGTGCCAGTGTCAGGGCCGGGACTAGCGGGATTATATCTTACAATGAGCAGTTCTTC
TRBV18	NA	TRBJ1-4	NA	CASSPGETNEKLFF	TGTGCCAGCTCACCAGGTGAAACTAATGAAAAACTGTTTTTT
TRBV3-1	TRBD2	TRBJ2-5	NA	CASSPGVAGDVEQETQYF	TGTGCCAGCAGCCCCGGGGTAGCGGGAGATGTAGAGCAAGAGACCCAGTACTTC
TRBV28	NA	TRBJ1-1	NA	CASSPLYGGTEAFF	TGTGCCAGCAGTCCCTTGTACGGGGGCACTGAAGCTTTCTTT
TRBV5-1	NA	TRBJ1-3	NA	CASSLASSGNTIYF	TGCGCCAGCAGCTTGGCTAGCTCTGGAAACACCATATATTTT
TRBV19	NA	TRBJ1-5	NA	CASSIGTISNQPQHF	TGTGCCAGTAGTATAGGGACCATCAGCAATCAGCCCCAGCATTTT
TRBV14	NA	TRBJ1-5	NA	CASWTAGGQPQHF	TGTGCCAGCTGGACGGCAGGAGGTCAGCCCCAGCATTTT
TRBV5-1	TRBD1	TRBJ2-5	NA	CASSLVGTGGKETQYF	TGCGCCAGCAGCTTGGTTGGGACAGGGGGAAAAGAGACCCAGTACTTC
TRBV5-1	NA	TRBJ2-7	NA	CASSGKQSSYEQYF	TGCGCCAGCAGCGGAAAACAGAGCTCCTACGAGCAGTACTTC
TRBV19	NA	TRBJ2-3	NA	CASSRVYLTDTQYF	TGTGCCAGTAGTCGAGTTTACCTCACAGATACGCAGTATTTT
TRBV4-1	TRBD1	TRBJ2-3	NA	CASSQGQGVDTQYF	TGCGCCAGCAGCCAAGGGCAGGGGGTAGATACGCAGTATTTT
TRBV28	TRBD2	TRBJ2-1	NA	CASSSFSGRASNEQFF	TGTGCCAGCAGTTCGTTTAGCGGGAGGGCCTCCAATGAGCAGTTCTTC
TRBV7-3	NA	TRBJ2-5	NA	CASSLNREETQYF	TGTGCCAGCAGCTTAAACAGGGAAGAGACCCAGTACTTC
TRBV18	NA	TRBJ2-2	NA	CASSPLGGGSAGTGELFF	TGTGCCAGCTCACCGCTCGGTGGAGGATCCGCTGGCACCGGGGAGCTGTTTTTT
TRBV6-1	NA	TRBJ2-1	NA	CASSETLAAYNEQFF	TGTGCCAGCAGTGAAACCCTAGCAGCCTACAATGAGCAGTTCTTC
TRBV12-3/TRBV12-4	NA	TRBJ1-5	NA	CASSAGYDQPQHF	TGTGCCAGCTCGGCAGGGTACGACCAGCCCCAGCATTTT
TRBV29-1	NA	TRBJ1-1	once	CSVGTPGTEAFF	TGCAGCGTTGGCACCCCGGGGACTGAAGCTTTCTTT
TRBV5-1	TRBD2	TRBJ2-7	NA	CASSLGGGVYHEQYF	TGCGCCAGCAGCTTGGGCGGGGGAGTTTACCACGAGCAGTACTTC
TRBV6-5	NA	TRBJ1-1	NA	CASTKEAGTGAFF	TGTGCCAGCACCAAAGAAGCCGGCACCGGAGCTTTCTTT
TRBV28	NA	TRBJ1-3	NA	CASSLAGATGNTIYF	TGTGCCAGCAGTTTGGCAGGGGCGACGGGAAACACCATATATTTT
TRBV20-1	NA	TRBJ1-2	NA	CSASRGGGYTF	TGCAGTGCTAGCCGGGGTGGTGGCTACACCTTC
TRBV20-1	TRBD2	TRBJ2-3	NA	CSAVAGGKDTQYF	TGCAGTGCTGTAGCGGGAGGAAAAGATACGCAGTATTTT
TRBV12-3/TRBV12-4	NA	TRBJ1-5	NA	CASSAGGANQPQHF	TGTGCCAGCAGTGCCGGGGGGGCGAATCAGCCCCAGCATTTT
TRBV5-1	TRBD2	TRBJ2-5	NA	CASSFGTSEETQYF	TGCGCCAGCAGCTTTGGGACTAGCGAAGAGACCCAGTACTTC
TRBV18	TRBD2	TRBJ2-7	NA	CASSPVGAGNSYEQYF	TGTGCCAGCTCACCGGTAGGAGCGGGAAACTCCTACGAGCAGTACTTC
TRBV7-2	TRBD2	TRBJ2-3	NA	CASSARLAGATDTQYF	TGTGCCAGCAGCGCCCGACTAGCGGGAGCAACAGATACGCAGTATTTT
TRBV27	TRBD2	TRBJ2-7	NA	CASSLSASGRKSSYEQYF	TGTGCCAGCAGTTTATCGGCTAGCGGGAGGAAGAGCTCCTACGAGCAGTACTTC
TRBV11-2	NA	TRBJ1-2	NA	CASSPNDGHYGYTF	TGTGCCAGCAGCCCAAACGACGGACACTATGGCTACACCTTC
TRBV5-4	NA	TRBJ2-5	NA	CASSEAGTRETQYF	TGTGCCAGCAGCGAGGCCGGGACAAGGGAGACCCAGTACTTC